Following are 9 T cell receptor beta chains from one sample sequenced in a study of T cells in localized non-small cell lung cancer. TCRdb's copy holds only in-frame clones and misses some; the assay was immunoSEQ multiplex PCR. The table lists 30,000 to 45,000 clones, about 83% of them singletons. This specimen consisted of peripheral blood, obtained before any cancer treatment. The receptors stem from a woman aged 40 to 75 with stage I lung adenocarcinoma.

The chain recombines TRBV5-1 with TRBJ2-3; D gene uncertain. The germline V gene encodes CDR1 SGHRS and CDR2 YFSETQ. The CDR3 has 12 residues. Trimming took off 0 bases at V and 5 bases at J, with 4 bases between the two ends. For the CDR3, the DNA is TGCGCCAGCAGCTTGGGTATAGATACGCAGTATTTT. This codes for CASSLGIDTQYF.

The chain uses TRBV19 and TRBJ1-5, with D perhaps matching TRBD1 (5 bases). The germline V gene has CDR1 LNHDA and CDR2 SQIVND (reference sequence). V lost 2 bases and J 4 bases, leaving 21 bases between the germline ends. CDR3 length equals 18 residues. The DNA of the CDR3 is TGTGCCAGTAGTATATTGGGCCCGCAGGGTGACCCTAATCAGCCCCAGCATTTT. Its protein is CASSILGPQGDPNQPQHF.

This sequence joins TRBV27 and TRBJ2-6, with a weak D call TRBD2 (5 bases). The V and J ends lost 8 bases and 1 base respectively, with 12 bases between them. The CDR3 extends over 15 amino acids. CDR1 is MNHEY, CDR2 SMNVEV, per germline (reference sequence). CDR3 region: CASASPGSGANVLTF. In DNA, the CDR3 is TGTGCCAGCGCCTCTCCGGGATCTGGGGCCAACGTCCTGACTTTC.

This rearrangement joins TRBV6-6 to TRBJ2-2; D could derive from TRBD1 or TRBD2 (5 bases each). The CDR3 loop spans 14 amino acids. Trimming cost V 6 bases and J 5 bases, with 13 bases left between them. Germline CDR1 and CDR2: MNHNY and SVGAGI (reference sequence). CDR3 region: CASRARDETGELFF. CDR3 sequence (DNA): TGTGCCAGCAGGGCCCGGGACGAAACCGGGGAGCTGTTTTTT.

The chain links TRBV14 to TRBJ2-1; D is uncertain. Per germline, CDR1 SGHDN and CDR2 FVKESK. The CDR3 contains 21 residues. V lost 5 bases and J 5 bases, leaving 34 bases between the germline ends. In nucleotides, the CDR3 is TGTGCCAGCAGCGCCGCAAAGTTCCCCGGGTTTGCGATAAAATATCACAATGAGCAGTTCTTC. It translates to CASSAAKFPGFAIKYHNEQFF.

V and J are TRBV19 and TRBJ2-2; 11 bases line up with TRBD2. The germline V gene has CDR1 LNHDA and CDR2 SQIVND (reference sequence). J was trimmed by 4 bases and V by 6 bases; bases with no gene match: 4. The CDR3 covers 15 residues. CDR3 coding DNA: TGTGCCAGTAGAACTAGCGGGGGACGCACCGGGGAGCTGTTTTTT. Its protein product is CASRTSGGRTGELFF.

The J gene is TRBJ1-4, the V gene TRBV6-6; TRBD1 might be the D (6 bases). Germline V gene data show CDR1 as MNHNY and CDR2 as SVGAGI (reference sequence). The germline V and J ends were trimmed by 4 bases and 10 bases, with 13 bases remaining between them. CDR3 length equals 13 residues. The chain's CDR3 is CASSLTPQGKLFF. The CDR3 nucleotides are TGTGCCAGCAGTTTAACCCCACAGGGAAAACTGTTTTTT.

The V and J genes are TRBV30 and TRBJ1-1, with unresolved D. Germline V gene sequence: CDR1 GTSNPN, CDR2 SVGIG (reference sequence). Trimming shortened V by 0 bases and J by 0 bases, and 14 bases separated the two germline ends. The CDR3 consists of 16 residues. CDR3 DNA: TGTGCCTGGAGTGTAACCCCCCAGTTCATGAACACTGAAGCTTTCTTT. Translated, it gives CAWSVTPQFMNTEAFF.

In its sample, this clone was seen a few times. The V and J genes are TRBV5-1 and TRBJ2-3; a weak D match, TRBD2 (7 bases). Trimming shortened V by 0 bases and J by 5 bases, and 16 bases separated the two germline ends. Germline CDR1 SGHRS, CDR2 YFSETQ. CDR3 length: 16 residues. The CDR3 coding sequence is TGCGCCAGCAGCTTGGTTGGGTCGGGGGGCCGAGATACGCAGTATTTT. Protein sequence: CASSLVGSGGRDTQYF.